This record covers a single T cell receptor beta chain. By share, this clonotype ranks as large (0.1 to 1%). Its antigen is still unknown. No per-base quality is available; no much larger clone lies one base away. The data were taken from a study of MAIT cells during Salmonella Paratyphi A infection (dated 2017 in TCRdb). As for the study more broadly: A single dose of 1-5x10^3 CFU of S. Paratyphi A strain NVGH308 was swallowed by adult volunteers aged 18 to 60. Ciprofloxacin 500 mg twice daily for 14 days, starting at diagnosis, was given to diagnosed volunteers. Overall study outcomes, separate from this receptor: The availability of volunteer samples limited the sample sizes, but these sizes were considered adequate to detect differences between groups. MAIT TRBV usage was oligoclonal with a preference for TRBV20 and TRBV6, and infection appeared not to change this usage. A significant decrease in the space occupied by over-represented MAIT clonotypes was found from baseline to mid-infection (approximately 0.17 to 0.10), whereas no significant post-infection difference was found. Diagnosed volunteers showed more expansion or contraction among top five MAIT clonotypes than healthy controls (approximately 0.53 versus 0.13), suggesting infection-driven repertoire reshaping.

The time point label corresponds to: after infection, following antibiotic treatment. MAIT cells were defined as Valpha7.2+ CD161+ T cells and were identified and sorted by flow cytometry. Over time, circulating MAIT cell TCRbeta repertoires were profiled in more than five volunteers who came down with enteric fever following controlled oral challenge with live Salmonella Paratyphi A. MAIT cell samples were contributed by each diagnosed volunteer at pre-infection, mid-infection and post-infection timepoints. Enteric fever was diagnosed as Paratyphi A bacteremia and/or persistent fever above 38 °C lasting more than 12 hours. Diagnosis of infection in challenged volunteers occurred between day 4 and day 7 after challenge. For RNA extraction, between roughly 4,500 and 11,000 MAIT cells per sample were sorted directly into RNAqueous-Micro lysis buffer. Lymphoprep gradient centrifugation was used to isolate peripheral blood mononuclear cells from both the blood samples and the leukocyte cones. Cell sorting used a BD FACSAria Fusion or BD FACSAria III sorter.

Per the germline V gene, MRHNA is the CDR1 and SNTAGT is the CDR2. Here V drops 4 bases and J drops 6 bases, and the junction holds 7 bases not matched to any gene. The CDR3 spans 15 residues, from the cysteine through the phenylalanine. The entry retains the CDR3 DNA only, 45 bases that are in frame from base 1. Libraries were prepared through 5' RACE. Two rounds of PCR with Phusion High-Fidelity polymerase amplified TCRbeta, with sample-specific barcodes added in the primers. To build the TCRbeta libraries, template-switch cDNA synthesis was carried out using SMARTScribe reverse transcriptase along with a TRBC-specific primer. After barcoding, samples were pooled and then prepared using the NEBNext Ultra DNA Library Prep Kit for Illumina. Libraries were sequenced on an Illumina MiSeq with the MiSeq reagent kit v2, 300 cycles. Concerning the study's data processing: Reads were demultiplexed by barcode with Jemultiplexer and were aligned with MiTCR using default parameters. Non-functional sequences were filtered out with VDJtools, and clonotypes were defined by amino acid sequence, with frequencies based on assigned sequence reads. The clonal space homeostasis analysis grouped clonotypes by frequency into over-represented (0.05-1), large, medium and small bins. TCRdb took the public reads, trimmed them with fastp at Q25, ran MiXCR for clone calling and kept in-frame beta chains. Identical CDR3 proteins give one entry, which carries the most common genes and DNA. TCRdb's processing, not the authors', yielded these V and J calls. The sample table records roughly 730 distinct CDR3 sequences; roughly a third of these occur just once. The ten largest clones capture about 40% of the sample.

The specimen comprised MAIT cells from PBMCs, sampled at the last sampling point of the challenge study. The clonotype originates from a person aged 18 to 69 who was deliberately infected with Salmonella Paratyphi A in a paratyphoid fever challenge study. The chain couples TRBV6-4 to TRBJ2-3; TRBD2 matches 10 bases in the middle. Here the CDR3 is given as CASSGTSGAVDTQYF. The nucleotide sequence reads TGTGCCAGCAGTGGGACTAGCGGAGCGGTGGATACGCAGTATTTT.